The present T cell receptor beta chain was sequenced within a study of T cell responses to AZD1222 COVID-19 vaccine. As for the study in general: Second doses that came at about 4 or about 12 weeks were put together. Notes on the study in general: Among AZD1222 vaccinees, only 5 to 7 were seropositive at baseline. With two AZD1222 doses given, Spike-specific TCR breadth and depth both rose. Unmutated variant regions are reportedly targeted by nearly half of spike-specific TCRs.

Sequenced by immunoSEQ multiplex PCR; TCRdb stores in-frame clones only, minus some. This sample has tens of thousands of clones, with 80% to 90% found just once. With respect to this clone: Its matching antigen is unknown.

This receptor was taken from an adult in good health. This specimen was peripheral blood, taken on day 0 of AZD1222 vaccination.

As DNA, the CDR3 is TGTGCCAGCAGTTCTGGGCTTGCGGGAGGGCCTCATCCGTTCTTC. Its translation: CASSSGLAGGPHPFF. The chain uses TRBV7-9 and TRBJ2-1; 9 bases are a match to TRBD2. V was pared by 6 bases and J by 15 bases, with 18 bases of the junction left unmatched. The germline gives CDR1 SEHNR, CDR2 FQNEAQ (reference sequence). The CDR3 is 15 residues long.